This T cell receptor beta chain was profiled in a study of T cell responses to AZD1222 COVID-19 vaccine (dated by TCRdb to the early 2020s). In terms of the full investigation: Because spike-specific TCR depth and breadth did not differ between the two schedules, AZD1222 recipients who got a second dose at roughly 4 weeks were pooled with those who got a second dose at roughly 12 weeks. A total of 233 trial participants underwent TCR sequencing, of whom around 200 received two doses of AZD1222 and some 26 received two doses of the MenACWY control vaccine. Trial participants were enrolled into age subgroups of 18-55, 56-69 and 70-plus years, which contained around 140, 26 and 57 TCR-sequenced participants, respectively. General study outcomes and caveats: In the small 56-69-year group, the increase in depth fell short of significance, most likely because of low power. Only a handful of AZD1222 recipients were SARS-CoV-2 seropositive at baseline, limiting conclusions about previously exposed vaccinees. Nearly half of unique spike-specific TCRs reportedly recognized epitopes outside regions mutated in the B.1.351 and B.1.1.7 variants. The vaccine-associated CD4 TCRs covered the entire spike protein, and the dominant responses fell in regions 160-218 and 743-854. No day 14 peak-response samples were available, so repertoires were characterized only after the peak T cell response. Spike-specific TCR breadth and depth rose significantly after two AZD1222 doses compared with day 0 and with MenACWY recipients. Participants were mostly white British, with more females than males. The authors suggested clonal diversity may have been underestimated.

The time point tag for this specimen amounts to: baseline before first vaccination. Vaccinee samples were obtained from the UK trials COV001 and COV002, which included a single-blind randomized controlled phase 2/3 trial of AZD1222 (ChAdOx1 nCoV-19) in healthy adults. Trial participant PBMC samples were collected at day 0 and day 28 after the second dose for TCRbeta chain sequencing. CDR3 length: 15 amino acids, cysteine to phenylalanine. Here the CDR3 DNA is all that survives: 45 bases in frame from base 1. The germline V gene supplies CDR1 SGHDN and CDR2 FVKESK. The junction shows trimming of 0 bases on V and 10 bases on J, plus 18 bases between the germline ends. Comments on this clone: Its antigen is still unknown. There are no base qualities to consult, and no much larger clone falls within one base.

The CDR3 regions of human TCRbeta chains were analyzed by immunosequencing. The paper's processing steps were these. Repertoire TCRs were checked for matches against a reference library of SARS-CoV-2-specific TCRs that had been generated using the MIRA antigen-specificity platform. Breadth was defined as the fraction of unique TCRs that were SARS-CoV-2-associated, and depth was defined as the fraction of total T cells that were SARS-CoV-2-associated. Using the MIRA data, each spike-specific TCR was assigned both to the spike region to which the TCR was reactive and to a CD4 or CD8 class. Log10-transformed breadth and depth values were compared by one-way ANOVA with Sidak's multiple comparisons tests. TCRdb provides this immuneACCESS table in a form limited to in-frame rearrangements. Some clones are lacking; in checked studies, under half of them reflect an unresolved V gene, and why the rest are absent is not known. Clone size and the V and J calls come from that table; the DNA yielded D and trimming. Counted in this sample were some 120,000 clones; around 93% of them appeared once. The top ten constitute approximately 1.1% of the sample.

The V and J segments used are TRBV14 and TRBJ1-1, with the D gene call left open. The sequences come from peripheral blood, collected on day 0 of AZD1222 vaccination. This TCR was recovered from an adult in good health. The sequence in DNA is TGTGCCAGCAGCCAAGAAGCGGGCGCGGTAGTGCGAGCTTTCTTT. This yields the protein CASSQEAGAVVRAFF.